This T cell receptor (beta chain) was observed in a study of cytomegalovirus exposure and HLA in healthy donors. About the research overall: From about 200 million T cells, an earlier analysis saw roughly 100 million unique TCR beta sequences.

The PCR used 60 Vbeta and 13 Jbeta primers. Sequencing was performed with immunoSEQ multiplex PCR; in TCRdb, only in-frame clones are kept and a portion is missing. The sample has over 130,000 clones; 80% are singletons. Regarding the study as a whole: Apart from CMV serostatus, no immune exposure information was available.

Concerning this clone: No antigen is known for it.

Per the germline V gene, CDR1 is KGHSH and CDR2 is LQKENI. Trimming removed 1 base at V and 3 bases at J, with 15 bases between. The length of the CDR3 is 16 residues. The rearrangement joins TRBV18 to TRBJ1-1; D ambiguous. The TCR comes from a man between 45 and 60 years old in good health and CMV-seronegative. Sequencing used PBMCs. This CDR3 is CASSPLGSGSYTEAFF. The CDR3 bases are TGTGCCAGCTCACCACTCGGGAGCGGGAGTTACACTGAAGCTTTCTTT.